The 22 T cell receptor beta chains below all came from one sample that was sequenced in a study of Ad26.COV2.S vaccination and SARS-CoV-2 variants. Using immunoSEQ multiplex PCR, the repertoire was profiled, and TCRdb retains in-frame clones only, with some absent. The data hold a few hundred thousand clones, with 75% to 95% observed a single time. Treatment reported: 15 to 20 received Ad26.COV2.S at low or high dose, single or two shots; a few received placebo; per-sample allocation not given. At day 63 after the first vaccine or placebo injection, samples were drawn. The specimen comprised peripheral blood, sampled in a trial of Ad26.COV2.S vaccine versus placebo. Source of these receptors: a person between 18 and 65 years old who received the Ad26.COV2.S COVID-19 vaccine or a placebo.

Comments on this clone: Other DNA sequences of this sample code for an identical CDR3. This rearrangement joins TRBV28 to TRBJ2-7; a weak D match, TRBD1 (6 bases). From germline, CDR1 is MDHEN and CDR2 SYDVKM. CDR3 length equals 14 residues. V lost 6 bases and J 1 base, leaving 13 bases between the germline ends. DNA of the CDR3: TGTGCCAGCAGGCCCGGGACAAGTTCCTACGAGCAGTACTTC. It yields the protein CASRPGTSSYEQYF.

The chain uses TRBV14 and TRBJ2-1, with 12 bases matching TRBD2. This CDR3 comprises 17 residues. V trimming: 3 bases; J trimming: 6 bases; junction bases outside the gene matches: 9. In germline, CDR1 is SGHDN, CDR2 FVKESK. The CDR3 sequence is CASSQLPSGRVFNEQFF. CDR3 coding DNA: TGTGCCAGCAGCCAGTTGCCTAGCGGGAGGGTTTTCAATGAGCAGTTCTTC. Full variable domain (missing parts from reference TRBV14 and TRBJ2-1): EAGVTQFPSHSVIEKGQTVTLRCDPISGHDNLYWYRRVMGKEIKFLLHFVKESKQDESGMPNNRFLAERTGGTYSTLKVQPAELEDSGVYFCASSQLPSGRVFNEQFFGPGTRLTVL.

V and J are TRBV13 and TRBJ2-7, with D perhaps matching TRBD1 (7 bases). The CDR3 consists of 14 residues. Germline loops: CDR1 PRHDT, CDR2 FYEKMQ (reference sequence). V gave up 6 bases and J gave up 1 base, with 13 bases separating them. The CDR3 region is CASSWRGRSYEQYF. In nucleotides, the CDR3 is TGTGCCAGCAGTTGGAGGGGGCGTTCCTACGAGCAGTACTTC. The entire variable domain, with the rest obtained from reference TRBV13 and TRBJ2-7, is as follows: AAGVIQSPRHLIKEKRETATLKCYPIPRHDTVYWYQQGPGQDPQFLISFYEKMQSDKGSIPDRFSAQQFSDYHSELNMSSLELGDSALYFCASSWRGRSYEQYFGPGTRLTVT.

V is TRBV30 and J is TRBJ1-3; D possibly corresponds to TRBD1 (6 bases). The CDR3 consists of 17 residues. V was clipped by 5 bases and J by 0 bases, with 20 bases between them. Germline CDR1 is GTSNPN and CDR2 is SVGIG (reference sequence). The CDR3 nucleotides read TGTGCCTGGGCGCGGGGGCAAGGGGTAGACTCTGGAAACACCATATATTTT. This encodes CAWARGQGVDSGNTIYF. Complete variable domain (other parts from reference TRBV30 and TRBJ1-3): SQTIHQWPATLVQPVGSPLSLECTVEGTSNPNLYWYRQAAGRGLQLLFYSVGIGQISSEVPQNLSASRPQDRQFILSSKKLLLSDSGFYLCAWARGQGVDSGNTIYFGEGSWLTVV.

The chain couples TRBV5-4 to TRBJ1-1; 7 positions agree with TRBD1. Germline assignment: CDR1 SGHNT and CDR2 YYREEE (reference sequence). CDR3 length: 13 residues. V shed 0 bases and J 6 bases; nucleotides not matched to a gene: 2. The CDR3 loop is CASSLDRGAEAFF. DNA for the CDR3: TGTGCCAGCAGCTTGGACAGGGGCGCTGAAGCTTTCTTT.

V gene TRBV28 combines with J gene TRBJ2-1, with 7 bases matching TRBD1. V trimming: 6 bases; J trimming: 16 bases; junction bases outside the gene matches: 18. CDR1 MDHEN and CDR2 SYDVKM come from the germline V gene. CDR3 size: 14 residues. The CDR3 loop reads CASSTAGNRGPDFF. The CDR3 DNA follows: TGTGCCAGCAGCACAGCCGGGAACAGGGGTCCGGATTTCTTC. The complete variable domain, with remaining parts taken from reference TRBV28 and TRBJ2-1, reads DVKVTQSSRYLVKRTGEKVFLECVQDMDHENMFWYRQDPGLGLRLIYFSYDVKMKEKGDIPEGYSVSREKKERFSLILESASTNQTSMYLCASSTAGNRGPDFFGPGTRLTVL.

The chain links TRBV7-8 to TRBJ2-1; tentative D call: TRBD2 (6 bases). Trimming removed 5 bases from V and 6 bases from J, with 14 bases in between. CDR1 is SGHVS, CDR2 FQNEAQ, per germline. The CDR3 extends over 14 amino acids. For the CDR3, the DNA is TGTGCCAGCAGCCGAGGACTACCCCCCAATGAGCAGTTCTTC. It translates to CASSRGLPPNEQFF.

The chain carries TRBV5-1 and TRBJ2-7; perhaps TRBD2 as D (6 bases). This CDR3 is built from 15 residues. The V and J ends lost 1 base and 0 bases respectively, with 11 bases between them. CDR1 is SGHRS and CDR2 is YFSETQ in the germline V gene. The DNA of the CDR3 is TGCGCCAGCAGCTTGTTCGCGGGGAACTCCTACGAGCAGTACTTC. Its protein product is CASSLFAGNSYEQYF. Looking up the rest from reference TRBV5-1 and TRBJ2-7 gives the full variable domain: KAGVTQTPRYLIKTRGQQVTLSCSPISGHRSVSWYQQTPGQGLQFLFEYFSETQRNKGNFPGRFSGRQFSNSRSEMNVSTLELGDSALYLCASSLFAGNSYEQYFGPGTRLTVT.

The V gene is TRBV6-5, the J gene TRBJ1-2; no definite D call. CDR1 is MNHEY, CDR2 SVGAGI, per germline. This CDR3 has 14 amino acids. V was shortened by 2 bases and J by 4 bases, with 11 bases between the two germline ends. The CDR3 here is CASSYTSPGYGYTF. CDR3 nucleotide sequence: TGTGCCAGCAGTTACACCTCTCCGGGCTATGGCTACACCTTC.

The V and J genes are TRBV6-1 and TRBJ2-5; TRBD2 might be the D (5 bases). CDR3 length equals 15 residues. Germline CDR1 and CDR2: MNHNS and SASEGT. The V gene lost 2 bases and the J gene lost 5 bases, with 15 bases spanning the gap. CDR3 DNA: TGTGCCAGCAGTGAAAATAGAGCTGGCGGGGAGACCCAGTACTTC. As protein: CASSENRAGGETQYF.

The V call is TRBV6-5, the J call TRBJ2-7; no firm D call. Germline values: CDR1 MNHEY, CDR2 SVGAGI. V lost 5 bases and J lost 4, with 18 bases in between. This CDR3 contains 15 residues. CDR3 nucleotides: TGTGCCAGCAGTCTATACCTCGACGGAATATACGAGCAGTACTTC. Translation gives CASSLYLDGIYEQYF.

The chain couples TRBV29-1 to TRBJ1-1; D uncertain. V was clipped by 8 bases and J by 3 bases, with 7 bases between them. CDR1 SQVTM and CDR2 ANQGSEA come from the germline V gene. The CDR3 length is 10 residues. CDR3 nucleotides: TGCAGCTCTGGATACACTGAAGCTTTCTTT. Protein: CSSGYTEAFF.

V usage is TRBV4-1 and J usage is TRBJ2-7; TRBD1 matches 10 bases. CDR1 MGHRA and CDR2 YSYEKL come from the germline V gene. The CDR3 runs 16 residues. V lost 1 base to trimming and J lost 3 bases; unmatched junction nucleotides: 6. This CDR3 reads CASSQGWTGGVYEQYF. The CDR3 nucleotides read TGCGCCAGCAGCCAAGGCTGGACAGGGGGTGTCTACGAGCAGTACTTC.

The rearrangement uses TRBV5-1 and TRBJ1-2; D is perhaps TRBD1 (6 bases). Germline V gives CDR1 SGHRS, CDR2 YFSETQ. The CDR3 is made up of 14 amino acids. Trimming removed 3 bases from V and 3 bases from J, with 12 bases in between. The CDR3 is CASSWGTSYYGYTF. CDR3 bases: TGCGCCAGCAGCTGGGGGACATCGTACTATGGCTACACCTTC.

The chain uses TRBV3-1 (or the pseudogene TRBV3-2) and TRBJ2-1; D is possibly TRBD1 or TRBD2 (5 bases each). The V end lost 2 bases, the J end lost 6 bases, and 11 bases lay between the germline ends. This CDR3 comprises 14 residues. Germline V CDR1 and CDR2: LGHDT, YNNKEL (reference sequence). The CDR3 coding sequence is TGTGCCAGCAGCCAACCGGGACCGATCAATGAGCAGTTCTTC. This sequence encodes CASSQPGPINEQFF.

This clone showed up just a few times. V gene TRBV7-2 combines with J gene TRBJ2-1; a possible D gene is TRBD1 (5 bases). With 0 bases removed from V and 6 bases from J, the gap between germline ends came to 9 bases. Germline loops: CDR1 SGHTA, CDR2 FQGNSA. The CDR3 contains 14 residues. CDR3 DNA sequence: TGTGCCAGCAGCTTAGCTGCAGGGCCCAATGAGCAGTTCTTC. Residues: CASSLAAGPNEQFF.

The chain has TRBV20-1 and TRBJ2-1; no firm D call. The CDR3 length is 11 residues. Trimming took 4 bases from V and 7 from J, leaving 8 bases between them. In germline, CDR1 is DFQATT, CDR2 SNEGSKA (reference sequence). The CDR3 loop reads CSATRANEQFF. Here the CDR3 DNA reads TGCAGTGCTACGAGAGCAAATGAGCAGTTCTTC.

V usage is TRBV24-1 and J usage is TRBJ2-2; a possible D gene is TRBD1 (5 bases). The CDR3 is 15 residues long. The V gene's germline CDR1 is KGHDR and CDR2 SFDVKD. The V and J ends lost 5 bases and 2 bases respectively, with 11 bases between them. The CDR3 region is CATSVAGFNTGELFF. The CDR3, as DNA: TGTGCCACCAGTGTGGCAGGGTTTAACACCGGGGAGCTGTTTTTT.

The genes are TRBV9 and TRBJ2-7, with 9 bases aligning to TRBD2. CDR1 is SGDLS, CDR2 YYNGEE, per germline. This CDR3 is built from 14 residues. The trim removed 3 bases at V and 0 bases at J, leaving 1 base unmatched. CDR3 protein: CASSDSGSSYEQYF. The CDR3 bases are TGTGCCAGCAGCGATAGCGGGAGCTCCTACGAGCAGTACTTC.

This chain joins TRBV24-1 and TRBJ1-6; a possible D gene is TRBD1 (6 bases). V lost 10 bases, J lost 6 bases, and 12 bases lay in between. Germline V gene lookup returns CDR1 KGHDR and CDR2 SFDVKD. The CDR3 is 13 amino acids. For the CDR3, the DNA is TGTGCCACAGACAGGCAGAGTAATTCACCCCTCCACTTT. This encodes CATDRQSNSPLHF.

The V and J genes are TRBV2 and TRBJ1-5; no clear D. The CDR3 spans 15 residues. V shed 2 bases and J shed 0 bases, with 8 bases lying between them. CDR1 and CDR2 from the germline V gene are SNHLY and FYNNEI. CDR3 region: CASSEQLHSNQPQHF. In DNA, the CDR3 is TGTGCCAGCAGTGAACAGCTACATAGCAATCAGCCCCAGCATTTT.

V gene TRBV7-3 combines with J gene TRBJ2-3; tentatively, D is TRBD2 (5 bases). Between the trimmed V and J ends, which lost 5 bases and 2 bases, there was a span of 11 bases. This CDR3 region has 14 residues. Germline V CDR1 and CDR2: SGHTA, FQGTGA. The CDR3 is CASSPQAATDTQYF. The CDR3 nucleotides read TGTGCCAGCAGCCCTCAAGCGGCCACAGATACGCAGTATTTT.